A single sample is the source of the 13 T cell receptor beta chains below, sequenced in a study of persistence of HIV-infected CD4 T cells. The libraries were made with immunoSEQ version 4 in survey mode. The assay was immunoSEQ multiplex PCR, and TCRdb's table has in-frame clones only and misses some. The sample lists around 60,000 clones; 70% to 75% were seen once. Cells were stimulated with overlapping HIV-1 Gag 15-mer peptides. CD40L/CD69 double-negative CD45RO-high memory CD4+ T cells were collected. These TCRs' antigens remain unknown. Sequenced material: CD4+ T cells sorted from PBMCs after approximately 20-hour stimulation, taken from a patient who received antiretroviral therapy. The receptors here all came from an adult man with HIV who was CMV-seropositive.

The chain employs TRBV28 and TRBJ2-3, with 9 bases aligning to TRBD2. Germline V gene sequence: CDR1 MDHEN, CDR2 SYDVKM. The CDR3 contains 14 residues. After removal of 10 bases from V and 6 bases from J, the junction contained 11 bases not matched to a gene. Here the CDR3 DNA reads TGTGCCACCTTGAGCGGGGGGCTAGGTGATACGCAGTATTTT. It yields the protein CATLSGGLGDTQYF.

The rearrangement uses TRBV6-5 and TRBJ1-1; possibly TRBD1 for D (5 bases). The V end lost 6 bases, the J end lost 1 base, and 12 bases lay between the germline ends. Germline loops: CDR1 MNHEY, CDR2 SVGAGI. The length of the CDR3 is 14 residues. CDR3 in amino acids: CASRAGTPNTEAFF. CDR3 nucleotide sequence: TGTGCCAGCAGGGCCGGGACTCCGAACACTGAAGCTTTCTTT.

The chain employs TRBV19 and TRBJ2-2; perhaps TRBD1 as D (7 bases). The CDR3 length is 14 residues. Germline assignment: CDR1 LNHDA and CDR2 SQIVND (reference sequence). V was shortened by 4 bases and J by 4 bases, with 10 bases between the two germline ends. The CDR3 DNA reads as TGTGCCAGTAGTAGACAGGGAGGCACCGGGGAGCTGTTTTTT. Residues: CASSRQGGTGELFF.

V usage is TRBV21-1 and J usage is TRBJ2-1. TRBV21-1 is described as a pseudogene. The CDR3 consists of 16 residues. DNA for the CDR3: TGTGCCAGCAGCAAAGTAACGGGGCCTTTCCCCAATGAGCAGTTCTTC. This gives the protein CASSKVTGPFPNEQFF.

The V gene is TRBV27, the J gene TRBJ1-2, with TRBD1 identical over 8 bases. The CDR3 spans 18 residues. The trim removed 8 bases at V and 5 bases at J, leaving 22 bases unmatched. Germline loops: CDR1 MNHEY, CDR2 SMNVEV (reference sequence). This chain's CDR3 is CASGSPREQGARSYGYTF. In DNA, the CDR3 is TGTGCCAGCGGATCCCCCAGGGAGCAGGGGGCGCGTTCGTATGGCTACACCTTC.

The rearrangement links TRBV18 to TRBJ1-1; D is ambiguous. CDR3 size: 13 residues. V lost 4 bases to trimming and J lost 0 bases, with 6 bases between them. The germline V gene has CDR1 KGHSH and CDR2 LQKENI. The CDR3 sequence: CASSQGMNTEAFF. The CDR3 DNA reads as TGTGCCAGCTCACAAGGGATGAACACTGAAGCTTTCTTT.

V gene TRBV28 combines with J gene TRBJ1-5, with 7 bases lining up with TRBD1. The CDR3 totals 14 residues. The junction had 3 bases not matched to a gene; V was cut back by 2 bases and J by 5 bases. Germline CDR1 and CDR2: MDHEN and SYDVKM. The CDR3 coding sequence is TGTGCCAGCAGTTTAGGAACAGGGGATCAGCCCCAGCATTTT. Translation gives CASSLGTGDQPQHF.

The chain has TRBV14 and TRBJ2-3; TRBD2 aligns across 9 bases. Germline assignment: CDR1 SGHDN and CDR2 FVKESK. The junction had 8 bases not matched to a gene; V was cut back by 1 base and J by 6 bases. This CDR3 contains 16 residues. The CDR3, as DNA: TGTGCCAGCAGCCAAGGGTTTGCTAGCGGGGTGGATACGCAGTATTTT. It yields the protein CASSQGFASGVDTQYF.

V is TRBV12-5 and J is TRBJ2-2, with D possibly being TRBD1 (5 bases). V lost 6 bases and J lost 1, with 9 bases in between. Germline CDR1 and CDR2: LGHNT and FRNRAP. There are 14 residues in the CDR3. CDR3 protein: CASGLTGNTGELFF. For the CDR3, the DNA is TGTGCTAGTGGGCTAACAGGGAACACCGGGGAGCTGTTTTTT.

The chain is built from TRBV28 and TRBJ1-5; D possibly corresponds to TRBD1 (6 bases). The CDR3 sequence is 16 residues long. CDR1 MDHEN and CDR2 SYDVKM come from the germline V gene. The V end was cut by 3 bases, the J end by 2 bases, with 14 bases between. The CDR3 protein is CASSFAGAGGNQPQHF. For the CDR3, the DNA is TGTGCCAGCAGTTTCGCGGGGGCTGGCGGCAATCAGCCCCAGCATTTT.

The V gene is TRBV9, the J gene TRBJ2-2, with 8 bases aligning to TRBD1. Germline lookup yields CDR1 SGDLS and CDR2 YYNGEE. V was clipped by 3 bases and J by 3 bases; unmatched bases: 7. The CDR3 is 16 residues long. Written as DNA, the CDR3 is TGTGCCAGCAGCGGGCGACAGGGGACCTACACCGGGGAGCTGTTTTTT. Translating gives CASSGRQGTYTGELFF.

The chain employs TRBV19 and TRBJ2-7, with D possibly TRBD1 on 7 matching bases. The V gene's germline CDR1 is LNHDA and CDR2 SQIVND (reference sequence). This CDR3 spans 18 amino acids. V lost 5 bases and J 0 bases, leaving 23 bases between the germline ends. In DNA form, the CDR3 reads TGTGCCAGTAGTGAAAACAACAGGGGAGGTAGGAGCTCCTACGAGCAGTACTTC. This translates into CASSENNRGGRSSYEQYF. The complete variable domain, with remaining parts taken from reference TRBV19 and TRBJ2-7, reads DGGITQSPKYLFRKEGQNVTLSCEQNLNHDAMYWYRQDPGQGLRLIYYSQIVNDFQKGDIAEGYSVSREKKESFPLTVTSAQKNPTAFYLCASSENNRGGRSSYEQYFGPGTRLTVT.

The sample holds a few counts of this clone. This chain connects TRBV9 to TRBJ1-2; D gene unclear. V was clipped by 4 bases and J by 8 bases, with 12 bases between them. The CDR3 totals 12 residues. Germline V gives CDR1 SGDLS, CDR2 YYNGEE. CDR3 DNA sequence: TGTGCCAGCAGCCCTTTGGTTGGCGGCTACACCTTC. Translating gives CASSPLVGGYTF.